This TCR beta chain appears in the sequencing data of a study of CD8 T cells in Susac syndrome. The TEMRA cells underwent FACS enrichment, while the CD8+ and CD4+ T cells underwent negative isolation. The RNA input was roughly 0.45 to 1 ug, and it was reverse transcribed with random hexamers. An immunoSEQ multiplex PCR generated amplified TCR beta CDR3 products spanning 54 Vbeta and 13 Jbeta. TCRdb used MiXCR to reprocess the immunoSEQ multiplex PCR reads, holding one entry per CDR3 protein. Of around 45,000 distinct CDR3 sequences detected, more than 85% appear once; the ten largest clones hold 0.45% to 0.65%. Trimming removed 5 bases from V and 2 bases from J, with 15 bases in between. The CDR3 spans 14 residues. In germline, CDR1 is DFQATT, CDR2 SNEGSKA (reference sequence).

J is TRBJ2-5 and V is TRBV20-1, with D possibly being TRBD2 (5 bases). Sequencing input: CD8+ T cells from PBMCs. The sequence came from a human donor in good health. The CDR3 coding sequence is TGCAGTGCTCCCCCTTTCCGGGAACAAGAGACCCAGTACTTC. Translating gives CSAPPFREQETQYF.